What follows are 14 T cell receptor beta chains derived from one specimen sequenced in a study of T cell repertoires in cytomegalovirus infection (dated by TCRdb to the late 2010s). No antigen has been identified for these receptors. Interpreted using the paper, the treatment or condition label stands for: in vitro stimulation with specific CMV peptide epitopes to enrich CMV-specific T cells. Sequenced using an Illumina HiSeq 1500. TCRdb reprocessed the public reads (quality trimming at Q25 with fastp, clone calling with MiXCR) and kept in-frame beta chains. Merged by CDR3 protein, the rows form single entries marked with the most common genes and DNA. A total of approximately 730,000 distinct CDR3 sequences appear in this sample, 33% of them only once. 18% of the sample goes to the ten largest clones. Sequencing was performed on cultured PBMCs, taken from culture after CMV antigen stimulation. The source is a human donor in good health (CMV status not recorded). Some clones in this sample may be carry-over from other donors' samples.

This clonotype was picked up many times. The chain links TRBV7-2 to TRBJ1-5; D gene unclear. The V gene's germline CDR1 is SGHTA and CDR2 FQGNSA. The CDR3 consists of 13 residues. Trimming pared 4 bases from V and 1 base from J, leaving 5 bases between. The CDR3 DNA is TGTGCCAGCAGCTCCGAAAGCAATCAGCCCCAGCATTTT. Translated, it gives CASSSESNQPQHF.

Ten or more counts support this clonotype. V usage is TRBV7-2 and J usage is TRBJ2-3; a possible D gene is TRBD2 (6 bases). With 0 bases removed from V and 1 base from J, the gap between germline ends came to 11 bases. CDR1 SGHTA and CDR2 FQGNSA come from the germline V gene. The CDR3 runs 16 residues. CDR3 residues: CASSLALIAGTDTQYF. CDR3 DNA: TGTGCCAGCAGCTTAGCCCTGATAGCGGGCACAGATACGCAGTATTTT. The full variable domain, its missing parts supplied by reference TRBV7-2 and TRBJ2-3, is GAGVSQSPSNKVTEKGKDVELRCDPISGHTALYWYRQSLGQGLEFLIYFQGNSAPDKSGLPSDRFSAERTGGSVSTLTIQRTQQEDSAVYLCASSLALIAGTDTQYFGPGTRLTVL.

This rearrangement joins TRBV19 to TRBJ2-5; unclear D gene. Germline CDR1 and CDR2: LNHDA and SQIVND (reference sequence). This CDR3 contains 13 residues. V lost 5 bases, J lost 5 bases, and 12 bases lay in between. For the CDR3, the DNA is TGTGCCAGTAGTGCATCCTCTGTGGAGACCCAGTACTTC. Amino acids: CASSASSVETQYF. Full variable domain (outside the CDR3, taken from reference TRBV19 and TRBJ2-5): DGGITQSPKYLFRKEGQNVTLSCEQNLNHDAMYWYRQDPGQGLRLIYYSQIVNDFQKGDIAEGYSVSREKKESFPLTVTSAQKNPTAFYLCASSASSVETQYFGPGTRLLVL.

Turning to this clonotype: Germline and junction disagree at one end, which may indicate a read error. The J gene is TRBJ1-5, the V gene TRBV7-2; tentative D call: TRBD1 (6 bases). The germline gives CDR1 SGHTA, CDR2 FQGNSA. There are 16 residues in the CDR3. DNA of the CDR3: TGTGCCAGCAGCTTAAATCCCTGGGGGGGCAATCAGCACCAGCATTTT. It yields the protein CASSLNPWGGNQHQHF. The variable domain in full, with the rest retrieved from reference TRBV7-2 and TRBJ1-5, is GAGVSQSPSNKVTEKGKDVELRCDPISGHTALYWYRQSLGQGLEFLIYFQGNSAPDKSGLPSDRFSAERTGGSVSTLTIQRTQQEDSAVYLCASSLNPWGGNQHQHFGDGTRLSIL.

The rearrangement joins TRBV6-5 to TRBJ2-7; 8 bases are shared with TRBD2. The germline V gene encodes CDR1 MNHEY and CDR2 SVGAGI. V was pared by 7 bases and J by 4 bases, with 9 bases of the junction left unmatched. CDR3 size: 14 residues. The CDR3 protein is CASKGTGGGYEQYF. In DNA, the CDR3 is TGTGCCAGCAAAGGGACCGGCGGGGGGTACGAGCAGTACTTC.

This clonotype was seen a few times. The chain has TRBV5-6 and TRBJ1-2; 7 nucleotides line up with TRBD1. J gave up 8 bases and V 3 bases, and 4 bases lay outside the gene matches. The V gene's germline CDR1 is SGHDT and CDR2 YYEEEE. The CDR3 consists of 12 residues. CDR3 in DNA: TGTGCCAGCAGCTGGGACAGTACGGGCTACACCTTC. Its translation is CASSWDSTGYTF.

The V and J genes are TRBV28 and TRBJ1-1, with TRBD1 as a possible D gene (5 bases). Trimming took off 3 bases at V and 7 bases at J, with 12 bases between the two ends. The CDR3 consists of 13 residues. Germline CDR1 is MDHEN and CDR2 is SYDVKM. CDR3 region: CASSLPTEGEAFF. CDR3 DNA: TGTGCCAGCAGTTTGCCGACAGAAGGTGAAGCTTTCTTT.

CDR3 protein: CASSQGLATYEQYF. CDR3 coding DNA: TGTGCCAGCAGCCAGGGACTAGCGACCTACGAGCAGTACTTC. The genes are TRBV7-2 and TRBJ2-7; 10 positions agree with TRBD2. The V and J ends lost 5 bases and 2 bases, in that order; junction bases with no gene match: 3. This CDR3 contains 14 residues. Germline V lookup: CDR1 SGHTA, CDR2 FQGNSA.

This clonotype has only one observation. The genes are TRBV20-1 and TRBJ2-5; possibly TRBD2 for D (6 bases). Per germline, CDR1 DFQATT and CDR2 SNEGSKA (reference sequence). The CDR3 is 15 amino acids. V was clipped by 5 bases and J by 3 bases, with 19 bases between them. The CDR3 region is CSARLLGTVEETQYF. The CDR3, as DNA: TGCAGTGCTCGCCTACTCGGGACTGTCGAAGAGACCCAGTACTTC.

This clonotype was found a few times. The chain combines TRBV6-5 with TRBJ2-3; possibly TRBD2 for D (5 bases). The V gene's germline CDR1 is MNHEY and CDR2 SVGAGI. V gave up 6 bases and J gave up 6 bases, with 19 bases separating them. The CDR3 is 15 amino acids. The CDR3 DNA follows: TGTGCCAGCAGAGAGGGTCGGTCGATCGTGGATACGCAGTATTTT. Amino acids: CASREGRSIVDTQYF.

This clonotype was detected many times. A junction end diverges from the germline sequence, so it may reflect a read error. The V gene is TRBV7-9, the J gene TRBJ1-1; 8 positions agree with TRBD1. This CDR3 has 15 amino acids. Per germline, CDR1 SEHNR and CDR2 FQNEAQ (reference sequence). The CDR3 region has the DNA TGTGCCAGCAGCGAACAGACAGGGGTGAATACTGAAGCTTTCTTT. This encodes CASSEQTGVNTEAFF.

This clonotype was seen a handful of times. The chain links TRBV6-2 or TRBV6-3 to TRBJ2-5, with D tentatively TRBD1 or TRBD2 (5 bases each). Germline V lookup: CDR1 MNHEY, CDR2 SVGEGT. The CDR3 consists of 15 residues. Trimming left V 6 bases short and J 5 bases short, with 19 bases between. Written as DNA, the CDR3 is TGTGCCAGCAGCGACCGGGGCAGGGATTGGGAGACCCAGTACTTC. This encodes CASSDRGRDWETQYF.

The rearrangement uses TRBV6-6 and TRBJ2-7, with 9 bases that match TRBD1. This CDR3 comprises 14 residues. Unmatched junction bases numbered 7, after V lost 6 bases and J lost 4 bases. CDR1 is MNHNY, CDR2 SVGAGI, per germline (reference sequence). CDR3: CASSNGGQGYEQYF. For the CDR3, the DNA is TGTGCCAGCAGCAACGGGGGACAGGGTTACGAGCAGTACTTC.

The rearrangement uses TRBV2 and TRBJ1-5; D remains ambiguous. V gave up 2 bases and J gave up 0 bases, with 11 bases separating them. The CDR3 has 16 amino acids. Germline V gene lookup returns CDR1 SNHLY and CDR2 FYNNEI. CDR3 loop: CASSENTNYSNQPQHF. The CDR3 DNA reads TGTGCCAGCAGTGAAAACACTAACTATAGCAATCAGCCCCAGCATTTT.